One sample yielded the 25 T cell receptor beta chains listed below, sequenced in a study of CD8 T cells in Susac syndrome. Random hexamers were used to reverse transcribe an amount of about 0.45 to 1 ug RNA. TCRdb reprocessed the immunoSEQ multiplex PCR reads via MiXCR and lists one record per CDR3 protein. Of about 160,000 distinct CDR3 sequences in the sample, 92% were seen once. Sequencing used CD4+ T cells from PBMCs. The origin of the receptors is a human donor in good health.

The chain couples TRBV5-1 to TRBJ2-3; TRBD1 is a possible D gene (6 bases). V shed 4 bases and J shed 2 bases, with 14 bases lying between them. The germline gives CDR1 SGHRS, CDR2 YFSETQ. CDR3 length: 15 residues. In DNA, the CDR3 is TGCGCCAGCAGCCTCCAGGGGATCTCCACAGATACGCAGTATTTT. Translation: CASSLQGISTDTQYF.

The chain links TRBV21-1 to TRBJ1-5. TRBV21-1 is shown as a pseudogene. The CDR3 spans 15 residues. This chain's CDR3 is CASSKDSGACQPQHF. The DNA of the CDR3 is TGTGCCAGCAGCAAAGATAGCGGGGCCTGTCAGCCCCAGCATTTT.

J is TRBJ2-1 and V is TRBV2, with no clear D. This CDR3 is built from 15 residues. The germline V gene encodes CDR1 SNHLY and CDR2 FYNNEI. V was clipped by 6 bases and J by 2 bases, with 14 bases between them. As DNA, the CDR3 is TGTGCCAGCAGGGCTCTAACGGTCACCTACAATGAGCAGTTCTTC. As protein: CASRALTVTYNEQFF.

V and J are TRBV28 and TRBJ2-2, with no clear D. The CDR3 is 16 amino acids. V lost 4 bases to trimming and J lost 3 bases, with 15 bases between them. Germline V gene sequence: CDR1 MDHEN, CDR2 SYDVKM. The CDR3: CASSSPSGLYTGELFF. The CDR3 nucleotides read TGTGCCAGCAGTTCTCCTTCAGGTCTCTACACCGGGGAGCTGTTTTTT.

The table lists this clonotype with a few counts. The V gene is TRBV4-1, the J gene TRBJ1-1; tentatively, D is TRBD1 (5 bases). V was pared by 1 base and J by 8 bases, with 17 bases between. Per germline, CDR1 MGHRA and CDR2 YSYEKL. This CDR3 has 15 residues. The CDR3: CASSQGSGGRAEAFF. For the CDR3, the DNA is TGCGCCAGCAGCCAAGGGTCGGGGGGAAGGGCCGAAGCTTTCTTT.

The chain combines TRBV7-2 with TRBJ1-2, with D possibly matching TRBD1 (6 bases). Germline values: CDR1 SGHTA, CDR2 FQGNSA. This CDR3 has 13 residues. Trimming left V 5 bases short and J 4 bases short, with 11 bases between. The CDR3 DNA reads as TGTGCCAGCAGCGCACAGGGCGGCTATGGCTACACCTTC. Its translation: CASSAQGGYGYTF.

The genes are TRBV6-1 and TRBJ2-2; the match to TRBD1 covers 7 bases. Losses at the gene ends were 6 bases for V and 3 bases for J; bases not matched to a gene: 4. From germline, CDR1 is MNHNS and CDR2 SASEGT. CDR3 length: 14 amino acids. The CDR3 nucleotides read TGTGCCAGCAGGGACAGGCCTTACACCGGGGAGCTGTTTTTT. Protein sequence: CASRDRPYTGELFF.

The chain joins TRBV7-9 to TRBJ1-3, with D possibly being TRBD1 (5 bases). Per germline, CDR1 SEHNR and CDR2 FQNEAQ (reference sequence). This CDR3 contains 15 residues. Trimming removed 5 bases at V and 4 bases at J, with 15 bases between. The CDR3 nucleotides read TGTGCCAGCAGCCCCCGACGGGGGGAGGGAAACACCATATATTTT. Amino acids: CASSPRRGEGNTIYF.

This chain connects TRBV12-3 or TRBV12-4 to TRBJ2-7, with TRBD2 matching over 13 bases. V trimming: 6 bases; J trimming: 5 bases; junction bases outside the gene matches: 10. The CDR3 runs to 16 residues. Here the CDR3 reads CASRVRTSGSRNEQYF. In DNA form, the CDR3 reads TGTGCCAGCAGGGTAAGGACTAGCGGGAGCAGAAACGAGCAGTACTTC.

V and J are TRBV7-2 and TRBJ2-2; 8 nucleotides agree with TRBD2. Germline V gene sequence: CDR1 SGHTA, CDR2 FQGNSA. CDR3 length: 14 residues. Losses at the gene ends were 0 bases for V and 12 bases for J; bases not matched to a gene: 6. The DNA of the CDR3 is TGTGCCAGCAGCTTAGCGAGCGGGGGCCCACAGCTGTTTTTT. It translates to CASSLASGGPQLFF.

The rearrangement links TRBV7-2 to TRBJ1-1; a weak D match, TRBD1 (5 bases). This CDR3 is built from 15 residues. V lost 5 bases and J lost 1, with 14 bases in between. Looked up from germline, CDR1 is SGHTA and CDR2 is FQGNSA. The CDR3 loop is CASSPGNGRNTEAFF. CDR3 nucleotide sequence: TGTGCCAGCAGCCCAGGGAACGGAAGGAACACTGAAGCTTTCTTT.

CDR3 DNA: TGTGCCAGCAGCCAGGGTAGGCTGGGAAGCTCTGGAAACACCATATATTTT. It codes for CASSQGRLGSSGNTIYF. The genes are TRBV4-2 and TRBJ1-3; D unresolved. The CDR3 covers 17 residues. V was shortened by 3 bases and J by 0 bases, with 15 bases between the two germline ends. Looked up from germline, CDR1 is LGHNA and CDR2 is YNFKEQ.

This clonotype was counted once. The rearrangement joins TRBV29-1 to TRBJ1-1; perhaps TRBD1 as D (5 bases). Germline loops: CDR1 SQVTM, CDR2 ANQGSEA. V dropped 4 bases and J dropped 0 bases, with 15 bases sitting between them. The CDR3 has 15 amino acids. CDR3 sequence reads: CSVGSRGQMNTEAFF. The CDR3 DNA reads TGCAGCGTTGGAAGTCGGGGCCAAATGAACACTGAAGCTTTCTTT.

This chain joins TRBV21-1 and TRBJ2-7. TRBV21-1 corresponds to a pseudogene. This CDR3 comprises 11 residues. Here the CDR3 reads CASSKVYEQYF. CDR3 sequence (DNA): TGTGCCAGCAGCAAAGTATACGAGCAGTACTTC.

The V and J genes are TRBV19 and TRBJ2-7; 7 bases line up with TRBD1. This CDR3 has 15 residues. V shed 5 bases, J shed 3 bases, and the junction held 10 bases outside the gene matches. Germline V gene data show CDR1 as LNHDA and CDR2 as SQIVND (reference sequence). The CDR3: CASSPSGTARYEQYF. In DNA, the CDR3 is TGTGCCAGTAGTCCGTCGGGGACAGCCCGCTACGAGCAGTACTTC.

The rearrangement joins TRBV3-1 to TRBJ2-2; D is possibly TRBD1 (6 bases). There are 15 residues in the CDR3. The germline gives CDR1 LGHDT, CDR2 YNNKEL (reference sequence). Trimming took 7 bases from V and 2 from J, leaving 14 bases between them. The chain's CDR3 is CASTPRQANTGELFF. For the CDR3, the DNA is TGTGCCAGCACCCCCAGACAGGCTAACACCGGGGAGCTGTTTTTT.

V and J are TRBV6-2 or TRBV6-3 and TRBJ1-4; D gene uncertain. V shed 4 bases and J shed 1 base, with 7 bases lying between them. CDR1 MNHEY and CDR2 SVGEGT come from the germline V gene. The CDR3 totals 14 residues. CDR3 region: CASSSHRTNEKLFF. As DNA, the CDR3 is TGTGCCAGCAGTTCTCACCGAACTAATGAAAAACTGTTTTTT.

Written as DNA, the CDR3 is TGTGCCAGTAGACAAATCCAGGGGGCCGGGAACACTGAAGCTTTCTTT. Encoded protein: CASRQIQGAGNTEAFF. This chain uses TRBV19 with TRBJ1-1, with 8 bases identical to TRBD1. V shed 6 bases and J 1 base; nucleotides not matched to a gene: 10. The CDR3 contains 16 residues. Germline V CDR1 and CDR2: LNHDA, SQIVND (reference sequence).

V gene TRBV30 combines with J gene TRBJ1-2, with a possible D match to TRBD1 (6 bases). Trimming removed 3 bases at V and 4 bases at J, with 15 bases between. This CDR3 contains 14 residues. Germline V gives CDR1 GTSNPN, CDR2 SVGIG (reference sequence). The CDR3 reads CAWRLSGGLYGYTF. For the CDR3, the DNA is TGTGCCTGGAGGCTTAGCGGGGGCCTCTATGGCTACACCTTC.

The V call is TRBV28, the J call TRBJ2-5, with D possibly matching TRBD2 (5 bases). The CDR3 has 12 amino acids. Trimming removed 5 bases from V and 5 bases from J, with 9 bases in between. Germline loops: CDR1 MDHEN, CDR2 SYDVKM. CDR3 amino acids: CASSRRVETQYF. The CDR3 DNA sequence: TGTGCCAGCAGTCGGCGGGTGGAGACCCAGTACTTC.

The chain recombines TRBV3-1 with TRBJ1-4; unclear D gene. The CDR3 runs 13 residues. CDR1 is LGHDT, CDR2 YNNKEL, per germline (reference sequence). V was clipped by 4 bases and J by 8 bases, with 11 bases between them. CDR3 nucleotides: TGTGCCAGCAGCCGTGAACCCGGAGAAAAACTGTTTTTT. It specifies CASSREPGEKLFF.

This chain connects TRBV12-3 or TRBV12-4 to TRBJ2-1; 14 positions agree with TRBD2. J gave up 8 bases and V 5 bases, and 17 bases lay outside the gene matches. The CDR3 extends over 19 amino acids. The chain's CDR3 is CASSLSSLTSGGAIDEQFF. The DNA of the CDR3 is TGTGCCAGCAGTCTCTCCTCCTTGACTAGCGGGGGGGCAATAGATGAGCAGTTCTTC.

J is TRBJ2-7 and V is TRBV20-1; 9 bases are shared with TRBD1. This CDR3 spans 13 amino acids. V was clipped by 6 bases and J by 4 bases; unmatched bases: 7. CDR1 and CDR2 from the germline V gene are DFQATT and SNEGSKA (reference sequence). This chain's CDR3 is CSATDRGPYEQYF. In DNA form, the CDR3 reads TGCAGTGCCACGGACAGGGGCCCATACGAGCAGTACTTC.

This chain joins TRBV5-1 and TRBJ2-7; D is perhaps TRBD1 (5 bases). The CDR3 is 14 amino acids. CDR1 is SGHRS and CDR2 is YFSETQ in the germline V gene. The V end lost 4 bases, the J end lost 2 bases, and 13 bases lay between the germline ends. CDR3 sequence (DNA): TGCGCCAGCAGCCCCGACAGAACGACCTACGAGCAGTACTTC. It translates to CASSPDRTTYEQYF.

V usage is TRBV20-1 and J usage is TRBJ1-6; D gene ambiguous. CDR1 and CDR2 from the germline V gene are DFQATT and SNEGSKA (reference sequence). The CDR3 contains 12 residues. Trimming took off 0 bases at V and 9 bases at J, with 6 bases between the two ends. In nucleotides, the CDR3 is TGCAGTGCTAGAGACCGCTTTTCACCCCTCCACTTT. Its protein is CSARDRFSPLHF.